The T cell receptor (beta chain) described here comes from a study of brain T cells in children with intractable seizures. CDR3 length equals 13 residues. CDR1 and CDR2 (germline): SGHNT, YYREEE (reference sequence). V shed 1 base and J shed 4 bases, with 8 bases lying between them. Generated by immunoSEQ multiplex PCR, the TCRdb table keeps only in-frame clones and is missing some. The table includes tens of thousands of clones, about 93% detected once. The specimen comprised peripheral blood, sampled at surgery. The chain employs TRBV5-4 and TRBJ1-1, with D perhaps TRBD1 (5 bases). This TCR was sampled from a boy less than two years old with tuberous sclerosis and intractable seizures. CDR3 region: CASSLFGATEAFF. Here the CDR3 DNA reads TGTGCCAGCAGCTTGTTTGGGGCCACTGAAGCTTTCTTT.